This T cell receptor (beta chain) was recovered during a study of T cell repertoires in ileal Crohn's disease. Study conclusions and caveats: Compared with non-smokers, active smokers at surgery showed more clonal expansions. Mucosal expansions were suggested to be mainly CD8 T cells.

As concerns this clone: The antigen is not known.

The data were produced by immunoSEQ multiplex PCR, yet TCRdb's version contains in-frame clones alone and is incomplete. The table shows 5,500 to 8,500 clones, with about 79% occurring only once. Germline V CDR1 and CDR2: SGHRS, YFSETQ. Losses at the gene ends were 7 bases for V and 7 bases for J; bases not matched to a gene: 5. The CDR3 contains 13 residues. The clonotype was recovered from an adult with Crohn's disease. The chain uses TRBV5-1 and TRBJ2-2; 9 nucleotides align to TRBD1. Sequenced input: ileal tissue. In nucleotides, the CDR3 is TGCGCCAGCGGACAGGGGCAGGGCGGGGAGCTGTTTTTT. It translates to CASGQGQGGELFF.